A single sample gave rise to the 30 T cell receptor beta chains below, sequenced in a study of T cell responses to AZD1222 COVID-19 vaccine. Clones were sequenced by immunoSEQ multiplex PCR, and TCRdb holds only the in-frame ones, with some missing. The table has around 200,000 clones, just over 90% seen once. The sequencing here drew on peripheral blood, taken on day 0 of AZD1222 vaccination. The receptors shown here come from an adult in good health.

This clone was counted between two and nine times. The rearrangement joins TRBV3-1 (or the pseudogene TRBV3-2) to TRBJ1-1; D gene uncertain. The ends were cut back, 4 bases at V and 1 base at J, with 7 bases in the middle. The CDR3 consists of 13 residues. CDR1 is LGHDT, CDR2 YNNKEL, per germline (reference sequence). CDR3 nucleotides: TGTGCCAGCAGCCGACCAGGGAACACTGAAGCTTTCTTT. This sequence encodes CASSRPGNTEAFF.

The gene calls are TRBV19 and TRBJ1-3, with D hard to call. Per germline, CDR1 LNHDA and CDR2 SQIVND (reference sequence). V shed 5 bases and J shed 3 bases, with 2 bases lying between them. The CDR3 sequence is 11 residues long. CDR3 region: CASSYGNTIYF. The DNA for the CDR3 is TGTGCCAGTAGTTATGGAAACACCATATATTTT.

This clone showed up just once. The CDR3 region is CASSLKSGDTQYF. In DNA form, the CDR3 reads TGTGCCAGCAGCTTAAAAAGCGGAGATACGCAGTATTTT. The V and J genes are TRBV7-3 and TRBJ2-3, with a tentative D call TRBD2 (5 bases). The V and J ends lost 1 base and 5 bases respectively, with 7 bases between them. Germline lookup yields CDR1 SGHTA and CDR2 FQGTGA. This CDR3 has 13 residues.

The chain carries TRBV5-4 and TRBJ1-1; D not resolved. The CDR3 loop spans 14 amino acids. Germline values: CDR1 SGHNT, CDR2 YYREEE (reference sequence). Trimming removed 3 bases from V and 1 base from J, with 10 bases in between. CDR3 amino acids: CASSYSNSNTEAFF. As DNA, the CDR3 is TGTGCCAGCAGCTACAGTAACTCGAACACTGAAGCTTTCTTT. The full variable domain, in which reference TRBV5-4 and TRBJ1-1 provide the parts outside the CDR3, is ETGVTQSPTHLIKTRGQQVTLRCSSQSGHNTVSWYQQALGQGPQFIFQYYREEENGRGNFPPRFSGLQFPNYSSELNVNALELDDSALYLCASSYSNSNTEAFFGQGTRLTVV.

J is TRBJ1-2 and V is TRBV3-1 (or the pseudogene TRBV3-2), with a weak D call TRBD1 (6 bases). CDR3 length: 13 amino acids. Germline V gene sequence: CDR1 LGHDT, CDR2 YNNKEL (reference sequence). Trimming took off 6 bases at V and 8 bases at J, with 16 bases between the two ends. CDR3 sequence: CASSPDRTRGYTF. The CDR3 coding sequence is TGTGCCAGCAGTCCCGACAGGACTCGAGGCTACACCTTC.

The chain is built from TRBV7-2 and TRBJ2-3; no firm D call. Germline loops: CDR1 SGHTA, CDR2 FQGNSA. The CDR3 extends over 13 amino acids. Trimming removed 1 base at V and 4 bases at J, with 6 bases between. CDR3 region: CASSLEAADTQYF. The CDR3 nucleotides are TGTGCCAGCAGCTTAGAGGCCGCAGATACGCAGTATTTT.

This clone appeared a single time. The CDR3 is CATSRVTGGGQPQHF. DNA for the CDR3: TGTGCCACCAGCAGAGTAACAGGGGGCGGTCAGCCCCAGCATTTT. The chain carries TRBV15 and TRBJ1-5; 9 bases line up with TRBD1. Germline CDR1 is LNHNV and CDR2 is YYDKDF (reference sequence). The CDR3 runs 15 residues. The J segment lost 6 bases and the V segment lost 1 base, leaving 4 bases of the junction unmatched. The variable domain in full, with the rest retrieved from reference TRBV15 and TRBJ1-5, is DAMVIQNPRYQVTQFGKPVTLSCSQTLNHNVMYWYQQKSSQAPKLLFHYYDKDFNNEADTPDNFQSRRPNTSFCFLDIRSPGLGDTAMYLCATSRVTGGGQPQHFGDGTRLSIL.

The V and J genes are TRBV12-3 or TRBV12-4 and TRBJ1-2, with no clear D. Trimming left V 4 bases short and J 5 bases short, with 8 bases between. The length of the CDR3 is 12 residues. This CDR3 reads CASSSGLYGYTF. The CDR3 region has the DNA TGTGCCAGCAGTTCAGGTCTATATGGCTACACCTTC.

V usage is TRBV3-1 (or the pseudogene TRBV3-2) and J usage is TRBJ1-1; D ambiguous. V was shortened by 0 bases and J by 4 bases, with 9 bases between the two germline ends. Germline CDR1 reads LGHDT; CDR2 reads YNNKEL (reference sequence). The CDR3 length is 14 residues. The CDR3 DNA is TGTGCCAGCAGCCAAGAAACTCGGGGCACTGAAGCTTTCTTT. Its protein is CASSQETRGTEAFF.

This chain joins TRBV24-1 and TRBJ2-3; 8 nucleotides line up with TRBD1. With 7 bases clipped from V and 7 bases from J, the junction kept 9 bases outside the gene matches. This CDR3 has 14 residues. Germline V CDR1 and CDR2: KGHDR, SFDVKD. In DNA form, the CDR3 reads TGTGCCACCAGCCTTACAGGGGGTACAAATACGCAGTATTTT. Protein product: CATSLTGGTNTQYF.

This chain uses TRBV7-9 with TRBJ1-1; no clear D. The CDR3 contains 14 residues. Between the trimmed V and J ends, which lost 1 base and 0 bases, there was a span of 6 bases. The germline CDR1 and CDR2 sequences are SEHNR and FQNEAQ (reference sequence). CDR3 coding DNA: TGTGCCAGCAGCTTAGATCCGGTGAACACTGAAGCTTTCTTT. Encoded protein: CASSLDPVNTEAFF.

V is TRBV10-3 and J is TRBJ2-6; D is unresolved. In germline, CDR1 is ENHRY, CDR2 SYGVKD. Between the trimmed V and J ends, which lost 2 bases and 2 bases, there was a span of 10 bases. This CDR3 is built from 16 residues. The chain's CDR3 is CAISEALRAGANVLTF. Written as DNA, the CDR3 is TGTGCCATCAGTGAGGCTTTAAGGGCTGGGGCCAACGTCCTGACTTTC.

This clone appeared once. The chain carries TRBV25-1 and TRBJ2-3, with 10 nucleotides matching TRBD2. The CDR3 is 17 residues long. J gave up 0 bases and V 5 bases, and 8 bases lay outside the gene matches. Germline-derived CDR1 and CDR2 are MGHDK and SYGVNS. Here the CDR3 reads CASSLSTSGESTDTQYF. CDR3 bases: TGTGCCAGCAGTCTCTCCACTAGCGGGGAGAGCACAGATACGCAGTATTTT.

The V call is TRBV5-1, the J call TRBJ2-7, with D possibly matching TRBD1 (5 bases). From germline, CDR1 is SGHRS and CDR2 YFSETQ. The CDR3 has 14 residues. Trimming left V 0 bases short and J 3 bases short, with 10 bases between. CDR3 nucleotides: TGCGCCAGCAGCTTGGCTCAGGGTGACTACGAGCAGTACTTC. It is translated as CASSLAQGDYEQYF.

The chain uses TRBV18 and TRBJ1-1; no definite D call. V lost 3 bases, J lost 2 bases, and 10 bases lay in between. Germline values: CDR1 KGHSH, CDR2 LQKENI. The CDR3 extends over 14 amino acids. Here the CDR3 DNA reads TGTGCCAGCTCACCCGCTGACGGTAACACTGAAGCTTTCTTT. Protein product: CASSPADGNTEAFF.

This clone occurred once. V and J are TRBV7-3 and TRBJ2-2; 9 bases agree with TRBD2. V shed 5 bases, J shed 0 bases, and the junction held 7 bases outside the gene matches. The CDR3 extends over 17 amino acids. The germline gives CDR1 SGHTA, CDR2 FQGTGA. The CDR3 region has the DNA TGTGCCAGCAGCAGACTAGCGGAAGGAGCGAACACCGGGGAGCTGTTTTTT. It yields the protein CASSRLAEGANTGELFF.

This clone turned up a few times. This chain uses TRBV5-4 with TRBJ1-2; TRBD1 matches 7 bases. V shed 0 bases, J shed 2 bases, and the junction held 1 base outside the gene matches. Germline lookup yields CDR1 SGHNT and CDR2 YYREEE (reference sequence). This CDR3 has 14 residues. The CDR3 protein is CASSLGQGNYGYTF. The CDR3, as DNA: TGTGCCAGCAGCTTGGGACAGGGAAACTATGGCTACACCTTC.

The V call is TRBV6-6, the J call TRBJ2-1; 9 positions match TRBD1. The CDR3 contains 14 residues. Germline V gene data show CDR1 as MNHNY and CDR2 as SVGAGI (reference sequence). Trimming at V came to 5 bases and at J to 6 bases, leaving 5 bases not matched to a gene. CDR3 in DNA: TGTGCCAGCAGTAAGACAGGGGGTCCCAATGAGCAGTTCTTC. As protein: CASSKTGGPNEQFF.

The chain couples TRBV20-1 to TRBJ2-2, with a weak D call TRBD2 (5 bases). With 3 bases removed from V and 1 base from J, the gap between germline ends came to 21 bases. The CDR3 loop spans 18 amino acids. The germline gives CDR1 DFQATT, CDR2 SNEGSKA (reference sequence). The CDR3 nucleotides read TGCAGTGCTAGTAGGCTGGGCGTGAGCGGCTTGAACACCGGGGAGCTGTTTTTT. Translated: CSASRLGVSGLNTGELFF.

The J gene is TRBJ2-2, the V gene TRBV2; D is undetermined. Trimming stripped 6 bases from V and 4 bases from J, with 12 bases between. The CDR3 totals 14 residues. Germline V gene sequence: CDR1 SNHLY, CDR2 FYNNEI. The CDR3 spells CASSSLRGTGELFF. In DNA, the CDR3 is TGTGCCAGCAGCTCCCTCCGAGGCACCGGGGAGCTGTTTTTT.

The chain has TRBV6-5 and TRBJ2-1; perhaps TRBD1 as D (6 bases). The CDR3 has 12 residues. V was cut by 2 bases and J by 10 bases, with 9 bases left in between. Germline values: CDR1 MNHEY, CDR2 SVGAGI. CDR3 DNA: TGTGCCAGCAGTTACACAGGGTGGGAGCAGTTCTTC. Translating it yields CASSYTGWEQFF.

This clone has a single count. V and J are TRBV6-1 and TRBJ1-5; D remains ambiguous. The germline V gene has CDR1 MNHNS and CDR2 SASEGT. This CDR3 contains 11 residues. V lost 2 bases and J 14 bases, leaving 10 bases between the germline ends. CDR3 loop: CASSERKSKHF. The CDR3 DNA is TGTGCCAGCAGTGAACGGAAAAGTAAGCATTTT.

The chain couples TRBV7-2 to TRBJ2-7, with 7 bases aligning to TRBD1. The CDR3 has 14 amino acids. Germline V gene data show CDR1 as SGHTA and CDR2 as FQGNSA. The trim removed 5 bases at V and 5 bases at J, leaving 9 bases unmatched. The CDR3 DNA reads as TGTGCCAGCAGCCCAAGGGGGCGCGTCCACGAGCAGTACTTC. Its translation: CASSPRGRVHEQYF.

The chain employs TRBV27 and TRBJ1-5; D uncertain. V was shortened by 2 bases and J by 0 bases, with 14 bases between the two germline ends. Germline V gives CDR1 MNHEY, CDR2 SMNVEV (reference sequence). The CDR3 is made up of 17 amino acids. Here the CDR3 reads CASSLKGMVDSNQPQHF. The CDR3 region has the DNA TGTGCCAGCAGTTTAAAAGGCATGGTAGATAGCAATCAGCCCCAGCATTTT.

The rearrangement uses TRBV3-1 (or the pseudogene TRBV3-2) and TRBJ1-6; the D gene is possibly TRBD1 (6 bases). Germline-derived CDR1 and CDR2 are LGHDT and YNNKEL (reference sequence). There are 15 residues in the CDR3. Trimming shortened V by 4 bases and J by 6 bases, and 13 bases separated the two germline ends. DNA of the CDR3: TGTGCCAGCAGCCCTACGGAAGGGGGTAATTCACCCCTCCACTTT. This encodes CASSPTEGGNSPLHF.

The chain joins TRBV18 to TRBJ2-5, with unresolved D. Germline V lookup: CDR1 KGHSH, CDR2 LQKENI. This CDR3 is built from 14 residues. With 0 bases removed from V and 2 bases from J, the gap between germline ends came to 7 bases. The CDR3 sequence is CASSPPSQQETQYF. As DNA, the CDR3 is TGTGCCAGCTCACCACCAAGTCAGCAAGAGACCCAGTACTTC.

CDR3 DNA: TGTGCTAGTGGTTTGGTGAACGGGGGGGAGACCCAGTACTTC. Protein: CASGLVNGGETQYF. The genes are TRBV12-5 and TRBJ2-5; 7 bases match TRBD2. The V and J ends lost 0 bases and 5 bases, in that order; junction bases with no gene match: 3. This CDR3 is built from 14 residues. The germline gives CDR1 LGHNT, CDR2 FRNRAP.

V is TRBV28 and J is TRBJ2-6; tentative D call: TRBD2 (6 bases). In germline, CDR1 is MDHEN, CDR2 SYDVKM. Trimming removed 5 bases from V and 3 bases from J, with 11 bases in between. The CDR3 is 15 residues long. The CDR3, as DNA: TGTGCCAGCAGTCGGGACTTCATTGGGGCCAACGTCCTGACTTTC. Translating gives CASSRDFIGANVLTF.

This chain uses TRBV3-1 (or the pseudogene TRBV3-2) with TRBJ1-3; D is uncertain. Trimming took off 4 bases at V and 4 bases at J, with 8 bases between the two ends. This CDR3 spans 13 amino acids. Germline V gene lookup returns CDR1 LGHDT and CDR2 YNNKEL (reference sequence). CDR3 in DNA: TGTGCCAGCAGCCCAGGCATCGGAAACACCATATATTTT. Translating it yields CASSPGIGNTIYF.

The chain's CDR3 is CASKGLANRNEQFF. CDR3 sequence (DNA): TGTGCCAGCAAAGGACTAGCGAATAGAAATGAGCAGTTCTTC. The J gene is TRBJ2-1, the V gene TRBV3-1 (or the pseudogene TRBV3-2); 9 nucleotides agree with TRBD2. The V segment lost 7 bases and the J segment 7 bases; nucleotides outside the gene matches: 8. Germline lookup yields CDR1 LGHDT and CDR2 YNNKEL (reference sequence). This CDR3 spans 14 amino acids.